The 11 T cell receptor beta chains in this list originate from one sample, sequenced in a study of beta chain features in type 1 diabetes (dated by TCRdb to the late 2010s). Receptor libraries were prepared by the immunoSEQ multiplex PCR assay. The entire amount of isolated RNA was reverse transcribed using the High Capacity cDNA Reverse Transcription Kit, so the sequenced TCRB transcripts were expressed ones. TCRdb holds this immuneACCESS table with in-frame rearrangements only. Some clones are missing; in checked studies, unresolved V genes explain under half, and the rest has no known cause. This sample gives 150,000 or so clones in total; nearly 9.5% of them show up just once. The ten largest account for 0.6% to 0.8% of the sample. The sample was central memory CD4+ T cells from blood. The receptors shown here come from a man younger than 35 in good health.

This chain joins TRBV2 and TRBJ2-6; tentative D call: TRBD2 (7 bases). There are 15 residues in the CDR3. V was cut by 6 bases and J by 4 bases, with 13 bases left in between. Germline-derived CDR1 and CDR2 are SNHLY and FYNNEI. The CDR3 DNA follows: TGTGCCAGCAGCTGGGGGGGCTCAGGGGCCAACGTCCTGACTTTC. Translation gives CASSWGGSGANVLTF.

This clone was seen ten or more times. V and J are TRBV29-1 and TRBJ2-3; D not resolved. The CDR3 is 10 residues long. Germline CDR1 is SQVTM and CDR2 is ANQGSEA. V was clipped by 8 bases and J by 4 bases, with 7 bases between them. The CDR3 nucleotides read TGCAGCTCCAAATCAGATACGCAGTATTTT. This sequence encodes CSSKSDTQYF.

The CDR3 DNA sequence: TGTGCCAGCAGTAAAGGGACAGGGCTCACCGGGGAGCTGTTTTTT. Translated, it gives CASSKGTGLTGELFF. J is TRBJ2-2 and V is TRBV28; 9 positions agree with TRBD1. The CDR3 sequence is 15 residues long. J gave up 4 bases and V 5 bases, and 5 bases lay outside the gene matches. CDR1 MDHEN and CDR2 SYDVKM come from the germline V gene.

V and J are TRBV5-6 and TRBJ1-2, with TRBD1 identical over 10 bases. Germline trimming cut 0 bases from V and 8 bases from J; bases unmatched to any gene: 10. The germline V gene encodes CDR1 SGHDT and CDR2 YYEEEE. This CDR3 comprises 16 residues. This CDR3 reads CASSLGQGARENGYTF. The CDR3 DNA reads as TGTGCCAGCAGCTTGGGACAGGGGGCGCGGGAAAACGGCTACACCTTC.

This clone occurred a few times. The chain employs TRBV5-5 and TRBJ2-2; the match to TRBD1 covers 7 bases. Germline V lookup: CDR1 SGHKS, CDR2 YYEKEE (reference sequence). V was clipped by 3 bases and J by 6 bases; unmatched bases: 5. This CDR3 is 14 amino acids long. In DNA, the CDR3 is TGTGCCAGCAGCTACTGGACAGGACCCGGGGAGCTGTTTTTT. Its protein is CASSYWTGPGELFF. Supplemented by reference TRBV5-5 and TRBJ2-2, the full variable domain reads DAGVTQSPTHLIKTRGQQVTLRCSPISGHKSVSWYQQVLGQGPQFIFQYYEKEERGRGNFPDRFSARQFPNYSSELNVNALLLGDSALYLCASSYWTGPGELFFGEGSRLTVL.

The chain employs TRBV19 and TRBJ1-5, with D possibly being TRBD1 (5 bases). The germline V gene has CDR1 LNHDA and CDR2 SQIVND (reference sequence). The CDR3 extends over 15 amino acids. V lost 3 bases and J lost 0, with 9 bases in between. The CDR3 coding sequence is TGTGCCAGTAGTATCTTGGGGGGTAGCAATCAGCCCCAGCATTTT. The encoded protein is CASSILGGSNQPQHF.

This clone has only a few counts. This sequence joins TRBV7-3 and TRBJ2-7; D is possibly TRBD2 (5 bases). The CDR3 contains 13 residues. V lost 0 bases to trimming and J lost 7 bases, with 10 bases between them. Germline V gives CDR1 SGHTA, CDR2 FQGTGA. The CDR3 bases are TGTGCCAGCAGCTTAACTAACCGAGGGGAGCAGTACTTC. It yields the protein CASSLTNRGEQYF.

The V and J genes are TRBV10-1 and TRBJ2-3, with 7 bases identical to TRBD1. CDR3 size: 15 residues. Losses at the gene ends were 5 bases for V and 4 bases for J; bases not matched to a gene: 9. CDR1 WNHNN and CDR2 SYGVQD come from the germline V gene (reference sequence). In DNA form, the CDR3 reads TGCGCCAGCAGTCACTGGGGTGGACAGGCAGATACGCAGTATTTT. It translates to CASSHWGGQADTQYF.

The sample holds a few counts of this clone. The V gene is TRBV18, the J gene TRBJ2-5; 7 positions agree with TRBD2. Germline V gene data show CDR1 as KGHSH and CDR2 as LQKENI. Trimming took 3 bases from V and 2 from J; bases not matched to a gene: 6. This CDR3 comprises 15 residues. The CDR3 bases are TGTGCCAGCTCACCGGGACTACCACCTCAAGAGACCCAGTACTTC. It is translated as CASSPGLPPQETQYF.

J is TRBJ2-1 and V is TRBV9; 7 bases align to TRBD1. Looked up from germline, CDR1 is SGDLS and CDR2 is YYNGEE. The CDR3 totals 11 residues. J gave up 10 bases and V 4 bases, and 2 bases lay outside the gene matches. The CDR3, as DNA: TGTGCCAGCAGCCGGGGACAGGAGCAGTTCTTC. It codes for CASSRGQEQFF.

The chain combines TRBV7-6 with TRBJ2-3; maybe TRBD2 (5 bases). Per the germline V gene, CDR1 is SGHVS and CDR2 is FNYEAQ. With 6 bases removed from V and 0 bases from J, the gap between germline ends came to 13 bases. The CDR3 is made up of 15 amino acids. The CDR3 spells CASSGRAVSTDTQYF. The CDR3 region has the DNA TGTGCCAGCAGTGGGCGGGCAGTTAGCACAGATACGCAGTATTTT.